This is a list of T cell receptor beta chains from one sample in a study of T cell responses to AZD1222 COVID-19 vaccine. Profiling relied on immunoSEQ multiplex PCR, and the TCRdb table lists in-frame clones only, not all of them. The data hold some 140,000 clones, with 93% observed a single time. The sample here was peripheral blood, taken on day 0 of AZD1222 vaccination. The receptor source for this set is an adult in good health. Each CDR3 is given with its conserved first and last residue. A D gene is named only where the DNA matches it firmly. Only some rows state a clone size, as once, few, many or a class for expanded clones.

J gene,D gene,clone size,V gene,CDR3 DNA,CDR3 protein
TRBJ2-5,TRBD2,-,TRBV6-5,TGTGCCAGCTGCCCTAGCGGGGGAGAACAAGAGACCCAGTACTTC,CASCPSGGEQETQYF
TRBJ1-6,-,-,TRBV18,TGTGCCAGCTCACCACGACAGCCATATAATTCACCCCTCCACTTT,CASSPRQPYNSPLHF
TRBJ2-2,TRBD1,-,TRBV7-2,TGTGCCAGCAGCACCCCGACAGGGTCAGGTGGGGGAACCGGGGAGCTGTTTTTT,CASSTPTGSGGGTGELFF
TRBJ2-1,TRBD2,once,TRBV7-3,TGTGCCAGCAGCTTCAGCGGGGGGGTTTACAATGAGCAGTTCTTC,CASSFSGGVYNEQFF
TRBJ1-3,-,-,TRBV29-1,TGCAGCGTACAGGGAACTGGAAACACCATATATTTT,CSVQGTGNTIYF
TRBJ2-1,-,-,TRBV25-1,TGTGCCAGCAGTGAATATTCGGGGGATGAGCAGTTCTTC,CASSEYSGDEQFF
TRBJ2-1,TRBD1,-,TRBV2,TGTGCCAGCAGTGAAGCCTTAACAGGGGGTAATGAGCAGTTCTTC,CASSEALTGGNEQFF
TRBJ1-1,-,-,TRBV5-1,TGCGCCAGCAGCTTGGGAGGACAGAACACTGAAGCTTTCTTT,CASSLGGQNTEAFF
TRBJ1-2,TRBD1,-,TRBV4-1,TGCGCCAGCAGCCAAGATGGTCCACAGGGGGCGTACTATGGCTACACCTTC,CASSQDGPQGAYYGYTF
TRBJ1-4,-,-,TRBV3-1/TRBV3-2,TGTGCCAGCAGCCAGTTCGGATCTAATGAAAAACTGTTTTTT,CASSQFGSNEKLFF
TRBJ1-1,TRBD1,-,TRBV6-6,TGTGCCAGCAGCTCGGACAGGGGGTGGACTGAAGCTTTCTTT,CASSSDRGWTEAFF
TRBJ1-2,-,-,TRBV10-3,TGTGCCATCAGTGAGTCGATTGCACAATCTCCTTACTACTTC,CAISESIAQSPYYF
TRBJ1-2,TRBD1,once,TRBV5-4,TGTGCCAGCAGGGACAGGTCCCAAGGCTATGGCTACACCTTC,CASRDRSQGYGYTF
TRBJ1-3,-,-,TRBV5-1,TGCGCCAGCTCCGAGGGATCTGGAAACACCATATATTTT,CASSEGSGNTIYF
TRBJ1-6,-,-,TRBV2,TGTGCCAGCACCGAATGGAGCTCCTATAATTCACCCCTCCACTTT,CASTEWSSYNSPLHF
TRBJ2-7,TRBD1,-,TRBV5-1,TGCGCCAGCAGCGGACAGGGACAAGGGGAGCAGTACTTC,CASSGQGQGEQYF
TRBJ1-3,-,-,TRBV30,TGTGCCTGGAGTCCATCACTGAACACCATATATTTT,CAWSPSLNTIYF
TRBJ1-2,TRBD1,-,TRBV7-3,TGTGCCAGCAGCTCGCCGACAGGGGAAGGCTACACCTTC,CASSSPTGEGYTF
TRBJ1-1,TRBD1,-,TRBV6-1,TGTGCCAGCAGTGAGGAACAGGGGGACACTGAAGCTTTCTTT,CASSEEQGDTEAFF
TRBJ1-2,-,-,TRBV12-3/TRBV12-4,TGTGCCAGCAGTTTAGATCCTTATGGCTACACCTTC,CASSLDPYGYTF
TRBJ2-5,TRBD1,-,TRBV16,TGTGCCAGCAGCCAATCGGGACAGCTCCAAGAGACCCAGTACTTC,CASSQSGQLQETQYF
TRBJ1-1,-,-,TRBV27,TGTGCCAGCAGTTTATTAGGGACCTCGAACACTGAAGCTTTCTTT,CASSLLGTSNTEAFF
TRBJ2-1,-,-,TRBV3-1/TRBV3-2,TGTGCCAGCAGCCTCTTATTCGTTAGCTCCTACAATGAGCAGTTCTTC,CASSLLFVSSYNEQFF
TRBJ1-5,-,-,TRBV4-1,TGCGCCAGCAGCTCTGAACAGGCGGGGTTGGTGTCCCAGCATTTT,CASSSEQAGLVSQHF
TRBJ1-2,-,-,TRBV19,TGTGCCAGTAGTGCGTACGGGGTTTATGGCTACACCTTC,CASSAYGVYGYTF
TRBJ2-2,-,-,TRBV29-1,TGCAGCGCAGCCCGAACAGGGCGAGGGCTTAACACCGGGGAGCTGTTTTTT,CSAARTGRGLNTGELFF
TRBJ1-2,TRBD1,-,TRBV5-4,TGTGCCAGCAGACGGACAGGGGCATATGGCTACACCTTC,CASRRTGAYGYTF
TRBJ1-4,-,-,TRBV7-9,TGTGCCAGCAGCTTTGGACAGTCTAATGAAAAACTGTTTTTT,CASSFGQSNEKLFF